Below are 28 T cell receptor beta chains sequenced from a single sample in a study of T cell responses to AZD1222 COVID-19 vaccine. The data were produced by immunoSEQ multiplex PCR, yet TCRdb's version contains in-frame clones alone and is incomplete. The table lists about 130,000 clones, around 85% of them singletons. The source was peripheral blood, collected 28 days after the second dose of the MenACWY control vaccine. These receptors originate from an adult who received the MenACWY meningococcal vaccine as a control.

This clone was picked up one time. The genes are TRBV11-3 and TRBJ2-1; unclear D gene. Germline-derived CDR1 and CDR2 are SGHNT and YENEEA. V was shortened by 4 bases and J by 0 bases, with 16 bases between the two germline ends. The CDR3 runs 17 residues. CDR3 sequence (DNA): TGTGCCAGCAGCTCCAGTTCGGGCTTTAGCTCCTACAATGAGCAGTTCTTC. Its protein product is CASSSSSGFSSYNEQFF.

The CDR3 sequence: CASSLMQREQFF. In DNA, the CDR3 is TGTGCCAGCAGCTTGATGCAGCGAGAGCAGTTCTTC. The chain couples TRBV5-6 to TRBJ2-1, with D hard to call. CDR1 and CDR2 (germline): SGHDT, YYEEEE. The V gene lost 1 base and the J gene lost 10 bases, with 9 bases spanning the gap. This CDR3 comprises 12 residues.

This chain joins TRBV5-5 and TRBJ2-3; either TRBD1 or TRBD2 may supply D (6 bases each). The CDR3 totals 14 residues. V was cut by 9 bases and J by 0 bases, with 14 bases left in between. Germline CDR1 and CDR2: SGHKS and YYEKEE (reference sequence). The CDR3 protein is CATSGGGSTDTQYF. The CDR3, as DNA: TGTGCCACCTCTGGAGGGGGAAGCACAGATACGCAGTATTTT.

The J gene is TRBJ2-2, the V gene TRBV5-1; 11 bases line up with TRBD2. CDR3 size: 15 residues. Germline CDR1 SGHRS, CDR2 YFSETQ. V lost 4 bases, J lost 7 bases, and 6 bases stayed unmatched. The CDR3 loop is CASSPSGGNVGELFF. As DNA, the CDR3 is TGCGCCAGCAGCCCTAGCGGGGGGAATGTCGGGGAGCTGTTTTTT.

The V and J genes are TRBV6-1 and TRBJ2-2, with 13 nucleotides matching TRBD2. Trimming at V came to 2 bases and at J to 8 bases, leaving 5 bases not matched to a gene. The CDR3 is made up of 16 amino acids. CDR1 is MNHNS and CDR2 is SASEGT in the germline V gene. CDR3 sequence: CASSENTSGRGGELFF. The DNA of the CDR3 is TGTGCCAGCAGTGAAAATACTAGCGGGAGGGGAGGGGAGCTGTTTTTT.

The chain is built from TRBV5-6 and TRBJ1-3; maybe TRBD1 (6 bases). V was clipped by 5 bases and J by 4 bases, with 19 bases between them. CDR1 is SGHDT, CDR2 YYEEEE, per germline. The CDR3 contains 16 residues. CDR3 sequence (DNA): TGTGCCAGCAGTCATGCAAGGGGGACCCAAGGAAACACCATATATTTT. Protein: CASSHARGTQGNTIYF.

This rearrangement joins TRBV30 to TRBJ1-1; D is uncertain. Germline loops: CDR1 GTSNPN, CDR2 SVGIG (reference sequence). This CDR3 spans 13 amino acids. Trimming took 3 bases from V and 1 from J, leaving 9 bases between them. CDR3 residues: CAWSADGNTEAFF. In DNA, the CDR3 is TGTGCCTGGAGCGCAGACGGGAACACTGAAGCTTTCTTT.

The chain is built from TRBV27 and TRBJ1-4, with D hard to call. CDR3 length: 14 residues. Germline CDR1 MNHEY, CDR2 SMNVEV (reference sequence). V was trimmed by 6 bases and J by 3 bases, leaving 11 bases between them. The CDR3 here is CASSSQAANEKLFF. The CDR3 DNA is TGTGCCAGCAGCTCACAAGCGGCTAATGAAAAACTGTTTTTT.

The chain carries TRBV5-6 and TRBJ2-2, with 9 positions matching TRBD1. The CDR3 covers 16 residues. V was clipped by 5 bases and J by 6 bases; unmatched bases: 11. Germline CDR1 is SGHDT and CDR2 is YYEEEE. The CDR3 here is CASRSRGTGSAGELFF. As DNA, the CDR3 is TGTGCCAGCAGATCAAGGGGGACAGGGTCGGCCGGGGAGCTGTTTTTT.

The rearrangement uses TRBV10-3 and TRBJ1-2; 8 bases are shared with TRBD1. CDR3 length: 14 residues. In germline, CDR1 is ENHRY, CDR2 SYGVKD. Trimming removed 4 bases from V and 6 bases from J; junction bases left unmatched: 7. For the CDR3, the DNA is TGTGCCATCAGTGCTTTATGGACAGGGCATGGCTACACCTTC. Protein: CAISALWTGHGYTF.

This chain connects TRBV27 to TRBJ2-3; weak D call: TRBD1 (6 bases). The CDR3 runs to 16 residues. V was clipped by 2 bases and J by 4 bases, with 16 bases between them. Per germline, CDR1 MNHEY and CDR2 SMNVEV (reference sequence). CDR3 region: CASSLGGGYAADTQYF. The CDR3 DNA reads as TGTGCCAGCAGTTTAGGGGGCGGGTACGCCGCAGATACGCAGTATTTT.

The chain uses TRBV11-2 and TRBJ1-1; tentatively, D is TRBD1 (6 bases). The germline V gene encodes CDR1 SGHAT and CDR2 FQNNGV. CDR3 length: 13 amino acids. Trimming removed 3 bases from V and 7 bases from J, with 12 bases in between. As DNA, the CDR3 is TGTGCCAGCAGCTTCTCCGGGACACGTGAAGCTTTCTTT. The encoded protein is CASSFSGTREAFF.

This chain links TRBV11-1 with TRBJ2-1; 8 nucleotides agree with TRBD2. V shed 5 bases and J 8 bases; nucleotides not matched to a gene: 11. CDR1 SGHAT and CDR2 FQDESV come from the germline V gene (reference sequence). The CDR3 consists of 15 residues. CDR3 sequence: CASSTGLAYSDEQFF. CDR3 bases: TGTGCCAGCAGCACCGGACTAGCATATTCGGATGAGCAGTTCTTC. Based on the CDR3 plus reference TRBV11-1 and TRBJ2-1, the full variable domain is EAEVAQSPRYKITEKSQAVAFWCDPISGHATLYWYRQILGQGPELLVQFQDESVVDDSQLPKDRFSAERLKGVDSTLKIQPAELGDSAMYLCASSTGLAYSDEQFFGPGTRLTVL.

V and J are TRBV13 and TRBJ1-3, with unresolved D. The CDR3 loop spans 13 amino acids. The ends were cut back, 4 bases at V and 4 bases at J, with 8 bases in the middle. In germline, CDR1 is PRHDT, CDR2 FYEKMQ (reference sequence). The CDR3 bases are TGTGCCAGCAGCTGGACTAACGGAAACACCATATATTTT. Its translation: CASSWTNGNTIYF.

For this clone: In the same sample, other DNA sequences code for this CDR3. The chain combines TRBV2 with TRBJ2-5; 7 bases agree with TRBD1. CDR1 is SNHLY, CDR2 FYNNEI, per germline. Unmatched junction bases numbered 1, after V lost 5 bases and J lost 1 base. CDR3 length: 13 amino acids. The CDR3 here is CASSRTGQETQYF. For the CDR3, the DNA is TGTGCCAGCAGTAGGACAGGCCAAGAGACCCAGTACTTC. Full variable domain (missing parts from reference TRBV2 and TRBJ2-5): EPEVTQTPSHQVTQMGQEVILRCVPISNHLYFYWYRQILGQKVEFLVSFYNNEISEKSEIFDDQFSVERPDGSNFTLKIRSTKLEDSAMYFCASSRTGQETQYFGPGTRLLVL.

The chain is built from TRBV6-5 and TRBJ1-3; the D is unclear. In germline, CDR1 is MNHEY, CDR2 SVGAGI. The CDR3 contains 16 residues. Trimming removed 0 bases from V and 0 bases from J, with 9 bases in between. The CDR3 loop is CASSYSAPHSGNTIYF. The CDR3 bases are TGTGCCAGCAGTTACTCGGCTCCACACTCTGGAAACACCATATATTTT.

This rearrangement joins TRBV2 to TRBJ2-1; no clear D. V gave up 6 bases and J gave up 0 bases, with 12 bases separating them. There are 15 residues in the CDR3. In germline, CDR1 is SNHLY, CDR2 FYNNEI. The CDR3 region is CASRPLRSSYNEQFF. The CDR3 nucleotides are TGTGCCAGCAGACCACTTCGGAGCTCCTACAATGAGCAGTTCTTC.

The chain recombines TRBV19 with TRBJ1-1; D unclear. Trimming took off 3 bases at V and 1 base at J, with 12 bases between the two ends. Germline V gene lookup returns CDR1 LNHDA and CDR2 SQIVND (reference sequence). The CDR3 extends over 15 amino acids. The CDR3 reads CASSMGPLRNTEAFF. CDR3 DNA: TGTGCCAGTAGTATGGGCCCCCTTCGGAACACTGAAGCTTTCTTT. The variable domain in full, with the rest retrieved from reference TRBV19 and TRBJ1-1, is DGGITQSPKYLFRKEGQNVTLSCEQNLNHDAMYWYRQDPGQGLRLIYYSQIVNDFQKGDIAEGYSVSREKKESFPLTVTSAQKNPTAFYLCASSMGPLRNTEAFFGQGTRLTVV.

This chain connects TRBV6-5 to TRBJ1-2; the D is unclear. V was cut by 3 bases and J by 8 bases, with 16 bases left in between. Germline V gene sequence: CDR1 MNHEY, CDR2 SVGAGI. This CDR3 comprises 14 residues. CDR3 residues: CASSYGPLEGGYTF. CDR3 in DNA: TGTGCCAGCAGTTATGGACCCTTGGAGGGCGGCTACACCTTC.

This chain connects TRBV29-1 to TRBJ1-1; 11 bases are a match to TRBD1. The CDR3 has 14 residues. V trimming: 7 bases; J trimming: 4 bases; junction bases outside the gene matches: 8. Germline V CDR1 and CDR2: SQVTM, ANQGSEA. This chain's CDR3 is CSAYSGTGGTEAFF. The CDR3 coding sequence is TGCAGCGCTTATTCCGGGACAGGGGGCACTGAAGCTTTCTTT. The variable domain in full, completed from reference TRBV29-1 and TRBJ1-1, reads SAVISQKPSRDICQRGTSLTIQCQVDSQVTMMFWYRQQPGQSLTLIATANQGSEATYESGFVIDKFPISRPNLTFSTLTVSNMSPEDSSIYLCSAYSGTGGTEAFFGQGTRLTVV.

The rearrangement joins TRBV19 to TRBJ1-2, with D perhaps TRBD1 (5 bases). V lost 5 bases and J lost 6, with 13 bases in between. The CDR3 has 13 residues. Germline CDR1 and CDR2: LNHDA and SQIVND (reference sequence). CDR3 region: CASSGLAGNGYTF. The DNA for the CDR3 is TGTGCCAGTAGTGGTTTGGCAGGGAATGGCTACACCTTC.

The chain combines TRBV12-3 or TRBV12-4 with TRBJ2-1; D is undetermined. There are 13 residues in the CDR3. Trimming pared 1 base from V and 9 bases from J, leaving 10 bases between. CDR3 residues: CASSLVGVSEQFF. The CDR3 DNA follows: TGTGCCAGCAGTTTAGTTGGGGTCAGTGAGCAGTTCTTC.

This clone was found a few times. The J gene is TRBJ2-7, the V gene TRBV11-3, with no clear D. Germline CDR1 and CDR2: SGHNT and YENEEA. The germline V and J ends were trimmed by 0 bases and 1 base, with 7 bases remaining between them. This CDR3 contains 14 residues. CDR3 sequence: CASSLDAISYEQYF. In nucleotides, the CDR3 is TGTGCCAGCAGCTTAGACGCTATATCCTACGAGCAGTACTTC.

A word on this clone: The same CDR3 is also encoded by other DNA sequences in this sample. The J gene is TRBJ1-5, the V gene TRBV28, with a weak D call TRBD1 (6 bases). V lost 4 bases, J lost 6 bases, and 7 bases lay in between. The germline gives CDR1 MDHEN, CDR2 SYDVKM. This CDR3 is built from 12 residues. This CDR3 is CASSSGAQPQHF. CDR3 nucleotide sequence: TGTGCCAGCAGTTCGGGGGCTCAGCCCCAGCATTTT.

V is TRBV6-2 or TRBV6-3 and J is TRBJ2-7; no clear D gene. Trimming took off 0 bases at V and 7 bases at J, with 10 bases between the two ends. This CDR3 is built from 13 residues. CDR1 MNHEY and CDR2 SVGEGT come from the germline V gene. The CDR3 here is CASSYSRPGEQYF. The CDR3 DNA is TGTGCCAGCAGTTACTCAAGACCCGGGGAGCAGTACTTC.

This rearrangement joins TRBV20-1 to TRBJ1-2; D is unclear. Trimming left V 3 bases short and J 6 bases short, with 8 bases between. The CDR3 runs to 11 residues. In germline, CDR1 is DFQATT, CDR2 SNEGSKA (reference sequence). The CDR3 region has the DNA TGCAGTGCTAGGCCCGGACATGGCTACACCTTC. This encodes CSARPGHGYTF.

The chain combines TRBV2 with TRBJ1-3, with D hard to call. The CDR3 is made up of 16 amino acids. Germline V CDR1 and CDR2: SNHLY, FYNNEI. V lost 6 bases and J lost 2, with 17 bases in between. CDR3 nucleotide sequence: TGTGCCAGCAGCACTTGGGCGAATGATCCTGGAAACACCATATATTTT. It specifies CASSTWANDPGNTIYF.

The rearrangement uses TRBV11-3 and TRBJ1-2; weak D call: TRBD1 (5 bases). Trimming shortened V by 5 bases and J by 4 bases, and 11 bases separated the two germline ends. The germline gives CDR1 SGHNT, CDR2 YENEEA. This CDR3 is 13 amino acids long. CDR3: CASSPRGSYGYTF. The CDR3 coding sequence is TGTGCCAGCAGCCCACGGGGGTCCTATGGCTACACCTTC. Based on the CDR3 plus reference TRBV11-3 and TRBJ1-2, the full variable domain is EAGVVQSPRYKIIEKKQPVAFWCNPISGHNTLYWYLQNLGQGPELLIRYENEEAVDDSQLPKDRFSAERLKGVDSTLKIQPAELGDSAVYLCASSPRGSYGYTFGSGTRLTVV.